The entry that follows covers one T cell receptor beta chain sequence. What it binds is unknown. This sample is drawn from a study of OX40 agonist ivuxolimab in advanced cancers. Study as a whole: Partial responses were observed in three patients, of whom one had hepatocellular carcinoma and two had cutaneous melanoma.

In germline, CDR1 is MNHNY, CDR2 SVGAGI (reference sequence). V was clipped by 5 bases and J by 8 bases; unmatched bases: 6. This CDR3 has 14 residues. TCRdb's table, derived via immunoSEQ multiplex PCR, lists solely in-frame clones and lacks some. The sample shows about 82,000 clones, 75% to 90% of them seen only once. Broader study findings: At 0.1 to 3.0 mg/kg, clonal expansion of CD4+ and CD8+ blood T cells had occurred by week 6.

V and J are TRBV6-6 and TRBJ1-6; the match to TRBD1 covers 7 bases. This clonotype was obtained from an adult with an advanced solid tumor such as melanoma, head and neck, liver or kidney cancer. The material was CD4+ or CD8+ T cells sorted from blood, obtained in a trial of the OX40 agonist ivuxolimab. For the CDR3, the DNA is TGTGCCAGCAGTCCGGACAGGCGGTATTCACCCCTCCACTTT. It translates to CASSPDRRYSPLHF.